Shown below are 32 T cell receptor beta chains from a single sample sequenced in a study of cytomegalovirus exposure and HLA in healthy donors. PCR involved 60 Vbeta and 13 Jbeta primers. TCRdb keeps only in-frame clones here, not all; method: immunoSEQ multiplex PCR. The profile shows some 130,000 clones, roughly 82% of them singletons. The specimen sequenced was PBMCs. Receptors originate from a man aged 45-60 years in good health and CMV-seronegative.

This clone was seen a few times. The chain recombines TRBV2 with TRBJ1-2, with D tentatively TRBD1 (6 bases). The CDR3 is 14 residues long. The ends were cut back, 11 bases at V and 7 bases at J, with 23 bases in the middle. Germline CDR1 is SNHLY and CDR2 is FYNNEI. The CDR3 DNA follows: TGTGCCCGAAGTGGGGACAACCAAAGGAGTGGCTACACCTTC. Translated: CARSGDNQRSGYTF.

The chain uses TRBV7-8 and TRBJ1-3, with a weak D call TRBD1 (5 bases). CDR3 length equals 16 residues. Per the germline V gene, CDR1 is SGHVS and CDR2 is FQNEAQ. V was trimmed by 2 bases and J by 0 bases, leaving 11 bases between them. CDR3 nucleotide sequence: TGTGCCAGCAGCTTAATTACAGGTCTCTCTGGAAACACCATATATTTT. Translated, it gives CASSLITGLSGNTIYF.

The chain couples TRBV2 to TRBJ2-1; 7 positions agree with TRBD1. The V and J ends lost 6 bases and 3 bases, in that order; junction bases with no gene match: 2. This CDR3 has 13 residues. Germline V gene data show CDR1 as SNHLY and CDR2 as FYNNEI. CDR3 sequence reads: CASSGDSYNEQFF. CDR3 in DNA: TGTGCCAGCAGCGGGGACAGCTACAATGAGCAGTTCTTC.

The CDR3 DNA reads TGCGCCAGCAGCCAAGAGACATCGACTACCAGGGGCAATGAGCAGTTCTTC. Amino acid sequence: CASSQETSTTRGNEQFF. This sequence joins TRBV4-1 and TRBJ2-1; D perhaps matches TRBD1 (6 bases). Between the trimmed V and J ends, which lost 0 bases and 6 bases, there was a span of 18 bases. CDR3 length: 17 residues. The germline V gene encodes CDR1 MGHRA and CDR2 YSYEKL.

V is TRBV5-5 and J is TRBJ2-5; D is ambiguous. The V end was cut by 2 bases, the J end by 4 bases, with 9 bases between. The length of the CDR3 is 13 residues. CDR1 is SGHKS and CDR2 is YYEKEE in the germline V gene (reference sequence). The CDR3 coding sequence is TGTGCCAGCAGCTTAAGACGGGTAGAGACCCAGTACTTC. Translated, it gives CASSLRRVETQYF.

The genes are TRBV10-2 and TRBJ2-7; TRBD2 might be the D (6 bases). Trimming shortened V by 8 bases and J by 2 bases, and 16 bases separated the two germline ends. CDR1 and CDR2 from the germline V gene are WSHSY and SAAADI. The CDR3 sequence is 14 residues long. CDR3 nucleotides: TGCGCCAGCGGGGACGGAGGGTCTCCCTACGAGCAGTACTTC. Its protein product is CASGDGGSPYEQYF.

This chain connects TRBV5-6 to TRBJ2-3; no clear D. Trimming took 7 bases from V and 4 from J, leaving 10 bases between them. This CDR3 contains 12 residues. Per germline, CDR1 SGHDT and CDR2 YYEEEE. In DNA form, the CDR3 reads TGTGCCAGCTCCGAGCAACCAGATACGCAGTATTTT. It encodes CASSEQPDTQYF.

The chain combines TRBV11-2 with TRBJ1-3; D is unclear. CDR3 length: 14 residues. Germline V gives CDR1 SGHAT, CDR2 FQNNGV. The germline V and J ends were trimmed by 5 bases and 1 base, with 9 bases remaining between them. CDR3 DNA sequence: TGTGCCAGCAGCCCCGCGGGGTCTGGAAACACCATATATTTT. The encoded protein is CASSPAGSGNTIYF.

The sample holds a few counts of this clone. The V gene is TRBV6-5, the J gene TRBJ1-6; 12 bases line up with TRBD1. J was trimmed by 9 bases and V by 5 bases; bases with no gene match: 2. Germline CDR1 MNHEY, CDR2 SVGAGI. There are 14 residues in the CDR3. This CDR3 reads CASSEGQGASPLHF. The CDR3 DNA follows: TGTGCCAGCAGTGAGGGACAGGGGGCTTCACCCCTCCACTTT.

The rearrangement uses TRBV7-2 and TRBJ1-1; 8 bases are a match to TRBD1. V lost 2 bases and J lost 3; bases outside the gene matches: 11. CDR3 size: 17 residues. Germline V gene sequence: CDR1 SGHTA, CDR2 FQGNSA. This CDR3 reads CASSLPRTGQFYTEAFF. The CDR3 DNA reads as TGTGCCAGCAGCTTACCCCGGACAGGGCAGTTTTACACTGAAGCTTTCTTT.

The V gene is TRBV6-5, the J gene TRBJ1-1; possibly TRBD1 for D (5 bases). CDR3 size: 14 residues. V dropped 5 bases and J dropped 5 bases, with 15 bases sitting between them. Germline loops: CDR1 MNHEY, CDR2 SVGAGI. The CDR3: CASSPTAGRTEAFF. CDR3 coding DNA: TGTGCCAGCAGTCCCACGGCAGGGCGGACTGAAGCTTTCTTT.

The V and J genes are TRBV5-6 and TRBJ2-5; D possibly corresponds to TRBD2 (5 bases). This CDR3 region has 14 residues. The V gene lost 0 bases and the J gene lost 2 bases, with 8 bases spanning the gap. Per the germline V gene, CDR1 is SGHDT and CDR2 is YYEEEE. CDR3 DNA sequence: TGTGCCAGCAGCTTGGGAGGGAATCAAGAGACCCAGTACTTC. Amino acid sequence: CASSLGGNQETQYF.

This clone was observed a handful of times. The genes are TRBV2 and TRBJ1-2, with a weak D call TRBD1 (6 bases). Germline V gene sequence: CDR1 SNHLY, CDR2 FYNNEI. V dropped 5 bases and J dropped 8 bases, with 15 bases sitting between them. The CDR3 has 13 amino acids. The CDR3 loop reads CASSPPGERGYTF. The CDR3 DNA reads TGTGCCAGCAGTCCTCCAGGGGAGCGCGGCTACACCTTC. Together with reference TRBV2 and TRBJ1-2, the CDR3 gives the full variable domain: EPEVTQTPSHQVTQMGQEVILRCVPISNHLYFYWYRQILGQKVEFLVSFYNNEISEKSEIFDDQFSVERPDGSNFTLKIRSTKLEDSAMYFCASSPPGERGYTFGSGTRLTVV.

This clone was counted a single time. This chain links TRBV10-3 with TRBJ1-5, with 11 bases aligning to TRBD1. Trimming took 7 bases from V and 5 from J; bases not matched to a gene: 4. Germline V gene lookup returns CDR1 ENHRY and CDR2 SYGVKD. CDR3 length: 14 amino acids. The chain's CDR3 is CAINPGQGDQPQHF. For the CDR3, the DNA is TGTGCCATCAATCCGGGACAGGGGGATCAGCCCCAGCATTTT.

This chain uses TRBV7-2 with TRBJ2-5, with 7 bases that match TRBD2. Germline assignment: CDR1 SGHTA and CDR2 FQGNSA. The CDR3 spans 16 residues. The V and J ends lost 3 bases and 4 bases, in that order; junction bases with no gene match: 11. CDR3 coding DNA: TGTGCCAGCAGCTTTGACGGTGGGCGGGGGAGAGAGACCCAGTACTTC. Protein: CASSFDGGRGRETQYF.

This clone has just one count. The chain combines TRBV30 with TRBJ1-1; D uncertain. CDR1 is GTSNPN and CDR2 is SVGIG in the germline V gene (reference sequence). Trimming took off 2 bases at V and 0 bases at J, with 7 bases between the two ends. The CDR3 spans 13 residues. CDR3 amino acids: CAWSPHMNTEAFF. Here the CDR3 DNA reads TGTGCCTGGAGTCCCCACATGAACACTGAAGCTTTCTTT.

This CDR3 reads CSVETELSYNEQFF. The CDR3 DNA reads as TGCAGCGTTGAAACAGAGCTTTCCTACAATGAGCAGTTCTTC. This chain connects TRBV29-1 to TRBJ2-1; D gene ambiguous. The CDR3 covers 14 residues. V gave up 2 bases and J gave up 1 base, with 9 bases separating them. Looked up from germline, CDR1 is SQVTM and CDR2 is ANQGSEA.

This clone was found a few times. The chain links TRBV4-1 to TRBJ2-7; 7 positions match TRBD1. Germline V gene lookup returns CDR1 MGHRA and CDR2 YSYEKL. This CDR3 has 14 amino acids. Trimming cost V 1 base and J 5 bases; bases outside gene matches: 5. For the CDR3, the DNA is TGCGCCAGCAGCCAAGGGCCGACAGGGAACGAGCAGTACTTC. It codes for CASSQGPTGNEQYF.

The gene calls are TRBV2 and TRBJ1-1; no definite D call. V was cut by 7 bases and J by 5 bases, with 17 bases left in between. The germline V gene encodes CDR1 SNHLY and CDR2 FYNNEI. CDR3 length equals 14 residues. In DNA form, the CDR3 reads TGTGCCAGCAATCTGGAGGCGCCGGGAACTGAAGCTTTCTTT. It codes for CASNLEAPGTEAFF.

V gene TRBV4-1 combines with J gene TRBJ2-5, with unresolved D. The germline V gene has CDR1 MGHRA and CDR2 YSYEKL. V was clipped by 1 base and J by 5 bases, with 8 bases between them. This CDR3 region has 13 residues. The CDR3 sequence is CASSQGFRETQYF. The CDR3 bases are TGCGCCAGCAGCCAAGGCTTTCGGGAGACCCAGTACTTC.

This rearrangement joins TRBV6-5 to TRBJ1-1; no firm D call. The CDR3 spans 15 residues. V lost 5 bases to trimming and J lost 1 base, with 14 bases between them. Germline CDR1 MNHEY, CDR2 SVGAGI. In DNA form, the CDR3 reads TGTGCCAGCAGTCTACTCGCGCCGAGGAACACTGAAGCTTTCTTT. This sequence encodes CASSLLAPRNTEAFF.

The chain joins TRBV6-4 to TRBJ1-1; D is unclear. Trimming removed 2 bases from V and 1 base from J, with 8 bases in between. The CDR3 covers 14 residues. Germline CDR1 and CDR2: MRHNA and SNTAGT. The CDR3 DNA reads as TGTGCCAGCAGTGACCGGGGATGGAACACTGAAGCTTTCTTT. Amino acid sequence: CASSDRGWNTEAFF.

In this sample, this clone turned up a few times. This CDR3 is also generated by other DNA sequences in the sample. Written as DNA, the CDR3 is TGTGCCAGCAGTGATAATCTAAATCGGGGGGCAATCGGGGAGCTGTTTTTT. Translating gives CASSDNLNRGAIGELFF. The chain combines TRBV2 with TRBJ2-2; D is possibly TRBD2 (7 bases). V lost 3 bases, J lost 7 bases, and 21 bases lay in between. This CDR3 comprises 17 residues. Germline CDR1 is SNHLY and CDR2 is FYNNEI.

This sequence joins TRBV30 and TRBJ2-4; D uncertain. Trimming stripped 3 bases from V and 3 bases from J, with 21 bases between. This CDR3 comprises 17 residues. Germline V gene lookup returns CDR1 GTSNPN and CDR2 SVGIG (reference sequence). CDR3 amino acids: CAWSDWRPSHVKNIQYF. CDR3 nucleotides: TGTGCCTGGAGCGACTGGAGACCTTCGCATGTCAAAAACATTCAGTACTTC.

The CDR3 DNA reads as TGTGCCAGCTCACGAGATCGGGAGCCCAATCAGCCCCAGCATTTT. Protein sequence: CASSRDREPNQPQHF. The chain combines TRBV18 with TRBJ1-5; D unresolved. The CDR3 loop spans 15 amino acids. Trimming pared 4 bases from V and 3 bases from J, leaving 13 bases between. CDR1 and CDR2 (germline): KGHSH, LQKENI.

This clone was detected only once. The chain has TRBV7-8 and TRBJ2-5; 9 nucleotides agree with TRBD2. V was clipped by 1 base and J by 3 bases; unmatched bases: 6. The CDR3 loop spans 16 amino acids. Germline V lookup: CDR1 SGHVS, CDR2 FQNEAQ. CDR3 loop: CASSLEYSGGEETQYF. In nucleotides, the CDR3 is TGTGCCAGCAGCTTAGAATATAGCGGGGGAGAAGAGACCCAGTACTTC.

This clone was seen more than once but under ten times. This chain links TRBV7-2 with TRBJ2-3, with D uncertain. Per the germline V gene, CDR1 is SGHTA and CDR2 is FQGNSA. This CDR3 contains 12 residues. V was shortened by 5 bases and J by 1 base, with 4 bases between the two germline ends. The DNA of the CDR3 is TGTGCCAGCAGCCCAGGCACAGATACGCAGTATTTT. Its protein product is CASSPGTDTQYF.

This clone appeared once. The chain employs TRBV5-4 and TRBJ2-3, with 8 nucleotides matching TRBD2. Germline values: CDR1 SGHNT, CDR2 YYREEE (reference sequence). V dropped 3 bases and J dropped 6; count of bases not matched to a gene: 12. There are 16 residues in the CDR3. Here the CDR3 reads CASSSPTSASRDTQYF. CDR3 in DNA: TGTGCCAGCAGCTCCCCGACTAGCGCCTCGCGGGATACGCAGTATTTT.

This clone was observed a few times. CDR3 loop: CSVGGGTEAFF. The CDR3 nucleotides read TGCAGCGTTGGGGGGGGCACTGAAGCTTTCTTT. The rearrangement joins TRBV29-1 to TRBJ1-1, with D possibly TRBD1 on 5 matching bases. The ends were cut back, 4 bases at V and 4 bases at J, with 7 bases in the middle. CDR1 and CDR2 (germline): SQVTM, ANQGSEA. This CDR3 has 11 amino acids.

The J gene is TRBJ1-2, the V gene TRBV6-5, with unresolved D. Per the germline V gene, CDR1 is MNHEY and CDR2 is SVGAGI. CDR3 size: 14 residues. V was trimmed by 5 bases and J by 4 bases, leaving 14 bases between them. The CDR3: CASSPASGSYGYTF. In nucleotides, the CDR3 is TGTGCCAGCAGTCCGGCTTCCGGGAGCTATGGCTACACCTTC.

This chain connects TRBV30 to TRBJ2-1, with TRBD2 identical over 14 bases. The junction had 5 bases not matched to a gene; V was cut back by 0 bases and J by 7 bases. The germline CDR1 and CDR2 sequences are GTSNPN and SVGIG (reference sequence). The CDR3 extends over 16 amino acids. As DNA, the CDR3 is TGTGCCTGGAGTGTACGACTAGCGGGGGGGGCAAATGAGCAGTTCTTC. The encoded protein is CAWSVRLAGGANEQFF.

The rearrangement uses TRBV9 and TRBJ1-2, with a tentative D call TRBD1 (6 bases). CDR3 length: 14 residues. Germline values: CDR1 SGDLS, CDR2 YYNGEE. Trimming took off 3 bases at V and 4 bases at J, with 13 bases between the two ends. The CDR3, as DNA: TGTGCCAGCAGCGCACAACAGGGCGTCTATGGCTACACCTTC. This codes for CASSAQQGVYGYTF.